This paragraph reports one T cell receptor (beta chain). The CDR3 contains 18 residues. Trimming stripped 4 bases from V and 5 bases from J, with 24 bases between. The germline V gene encodes CDR1 SGHRS and CDR2 YFSETQ. Here immunoSEQ multiplex PCR was the method, and the copy in TCRdb shows in-frame clones only, minus some. The table records about 90,000 clones, roughly 90% of them present only once. The data originate from a study of PD-L1 blockade in urothelial cancer. This clonotype was obtained from a man in his fifties or sixties with urothelial cancer. This sequence joins TRBV5-1 and TRBJ2-2, with TRBD2 as a possible D gene (5 bases). Specimen: PBMCs, collected around atezolizumab (anti-PD-L1) treatment. The CDR3 DNA is TGCGCCAGCAGCCCCCGGGGTAGCGCCGCTGGGGAGACCGGGGAGCTGTTTTTT. The encoded protein is CASSPRGSAAGETGELFF.